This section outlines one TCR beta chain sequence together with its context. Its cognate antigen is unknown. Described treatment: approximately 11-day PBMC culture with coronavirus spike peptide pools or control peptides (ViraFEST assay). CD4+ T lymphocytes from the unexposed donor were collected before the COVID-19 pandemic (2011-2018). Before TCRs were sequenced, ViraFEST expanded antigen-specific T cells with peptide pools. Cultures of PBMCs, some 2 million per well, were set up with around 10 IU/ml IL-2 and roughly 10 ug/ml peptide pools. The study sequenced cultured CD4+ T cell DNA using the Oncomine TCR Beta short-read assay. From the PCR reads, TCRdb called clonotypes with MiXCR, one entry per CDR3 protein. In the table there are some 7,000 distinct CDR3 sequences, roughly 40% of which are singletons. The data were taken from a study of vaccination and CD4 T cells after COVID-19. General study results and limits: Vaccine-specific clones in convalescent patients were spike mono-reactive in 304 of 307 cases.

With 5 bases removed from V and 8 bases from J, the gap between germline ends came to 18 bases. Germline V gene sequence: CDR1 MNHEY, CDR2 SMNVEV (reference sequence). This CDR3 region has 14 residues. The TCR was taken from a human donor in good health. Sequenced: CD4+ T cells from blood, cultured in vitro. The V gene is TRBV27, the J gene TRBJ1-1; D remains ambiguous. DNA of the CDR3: TGTGCCAGCAGTCCCTATGGGAGGGTTGGAGAAGCTTTCTTT. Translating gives CASSPYGRVGEAFF.